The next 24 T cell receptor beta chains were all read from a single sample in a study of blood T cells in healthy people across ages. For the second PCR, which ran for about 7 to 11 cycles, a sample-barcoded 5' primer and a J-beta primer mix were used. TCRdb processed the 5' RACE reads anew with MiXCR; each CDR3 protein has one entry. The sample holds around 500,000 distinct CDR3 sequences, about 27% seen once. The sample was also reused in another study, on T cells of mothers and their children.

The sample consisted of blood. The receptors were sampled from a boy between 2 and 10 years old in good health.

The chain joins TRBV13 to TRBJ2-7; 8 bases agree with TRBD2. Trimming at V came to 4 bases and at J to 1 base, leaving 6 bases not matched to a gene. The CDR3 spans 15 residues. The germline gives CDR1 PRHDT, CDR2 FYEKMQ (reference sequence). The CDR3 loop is CASSWRGGPSYEQYF. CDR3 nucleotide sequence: TGTGCCAGCAGCTGGCGCGGGGGGCCTTCCTACGAGCAGTACTTC.

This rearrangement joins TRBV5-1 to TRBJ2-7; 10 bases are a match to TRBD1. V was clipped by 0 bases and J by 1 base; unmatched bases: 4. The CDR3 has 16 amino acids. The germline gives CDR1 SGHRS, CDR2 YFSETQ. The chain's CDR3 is CASSLEGQGISYEQYF. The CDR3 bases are TGCGCCAGCAGCTTGGAGGGACAGGGGATATCCTACGAGCAGTACTTC. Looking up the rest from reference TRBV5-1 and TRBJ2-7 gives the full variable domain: KAGVTQTPRYLIKTRGQQVTLSCSPISGHRSVSWYQQTPGQGLQFLFEYFSETQRNKGNFPGRFSGRQFSNSRSEMNVSTLELGDSALYLCASSLEGQGISYEQYFGPGTRLTVT.

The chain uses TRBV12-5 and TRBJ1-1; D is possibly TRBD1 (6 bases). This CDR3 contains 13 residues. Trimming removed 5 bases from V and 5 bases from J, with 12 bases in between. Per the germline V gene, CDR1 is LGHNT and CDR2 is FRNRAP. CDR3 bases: TGTGCTAGTGGTGTGGACAGTAGTACTGAAGCTTTCTTT. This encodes CASGVDSSTEAFF.

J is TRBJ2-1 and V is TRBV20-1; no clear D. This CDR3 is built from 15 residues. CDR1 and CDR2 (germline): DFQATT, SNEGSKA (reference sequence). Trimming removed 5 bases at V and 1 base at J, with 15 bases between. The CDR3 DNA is TGCAGTGCTGGAAGGGCCGTCGGGTCCTACAATGAGCAGTTCTTC. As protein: CSAGRAVGSYNEQFF.

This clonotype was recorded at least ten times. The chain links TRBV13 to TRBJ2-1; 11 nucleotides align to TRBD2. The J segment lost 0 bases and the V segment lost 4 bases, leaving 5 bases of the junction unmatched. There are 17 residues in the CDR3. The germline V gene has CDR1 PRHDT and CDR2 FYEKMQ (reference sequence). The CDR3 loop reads CASSYGTSGSSYNEQFF. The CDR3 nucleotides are TGTGCCAGCAGCTACGGGACTAGCGGTAGCTCCTACAATGAGCAGTTCTTC.

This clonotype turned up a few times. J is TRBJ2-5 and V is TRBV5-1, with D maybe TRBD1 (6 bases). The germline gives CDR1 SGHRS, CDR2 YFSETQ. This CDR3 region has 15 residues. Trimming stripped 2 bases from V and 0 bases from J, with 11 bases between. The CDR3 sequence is CASSLGGSNQETQYF. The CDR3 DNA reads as TGCGCCAGCAGCTTAGGGGGATCCAACCAAGAGACCCAGTACTTC.

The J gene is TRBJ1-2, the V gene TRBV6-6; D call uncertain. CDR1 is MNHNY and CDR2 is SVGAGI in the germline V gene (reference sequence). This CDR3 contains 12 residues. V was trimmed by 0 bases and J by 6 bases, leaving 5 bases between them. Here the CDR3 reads CASSYSRDGYTF. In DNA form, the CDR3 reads TGTGCCAGCAGTTACTCACGGGATGGCTACACCTTC.

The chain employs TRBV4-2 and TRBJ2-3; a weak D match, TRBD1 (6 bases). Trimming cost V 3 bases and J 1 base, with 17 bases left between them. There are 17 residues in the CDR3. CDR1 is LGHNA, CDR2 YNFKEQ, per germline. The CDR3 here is CASSQRGRHRGTDTQYF. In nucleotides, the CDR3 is TGTGCCAGCAGCCAGAGGGGTAGGCACAGGGGCACAGATACGCAGTATTTT.

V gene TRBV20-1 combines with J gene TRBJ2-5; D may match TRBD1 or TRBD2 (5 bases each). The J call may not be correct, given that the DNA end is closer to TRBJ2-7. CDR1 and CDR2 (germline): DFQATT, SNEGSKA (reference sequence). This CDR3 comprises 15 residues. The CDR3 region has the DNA TGCAGTGCTAGAGTATTCGGACCCTCGGGGCACGAGCAGTACTTC. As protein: CSARVFGPSGHEQYF.

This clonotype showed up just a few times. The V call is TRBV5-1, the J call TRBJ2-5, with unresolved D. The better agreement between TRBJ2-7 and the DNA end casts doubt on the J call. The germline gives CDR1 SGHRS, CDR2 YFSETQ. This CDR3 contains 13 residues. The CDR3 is CASSLGGPPEQYF. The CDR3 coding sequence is TGCGCCAGCAGCTTGGGAGGCCCTCCCGAGCAGTACTTC.

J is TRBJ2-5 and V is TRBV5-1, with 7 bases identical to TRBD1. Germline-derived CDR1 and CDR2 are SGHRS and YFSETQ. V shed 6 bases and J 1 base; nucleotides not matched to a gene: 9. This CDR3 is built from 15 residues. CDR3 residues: CASKVGGLSQETQYF. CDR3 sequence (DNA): TGCGCCAGCAAGGTAGGGGGCTTAAGCCAAGAGACCCAGTACTTC.

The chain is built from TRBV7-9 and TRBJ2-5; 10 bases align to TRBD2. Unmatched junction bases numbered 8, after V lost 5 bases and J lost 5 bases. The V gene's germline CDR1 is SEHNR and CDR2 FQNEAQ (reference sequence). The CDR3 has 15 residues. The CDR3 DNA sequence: TGTGCCAGCAGCCCATCCCTAGCGGGGGTCGAGACCCAGTACTTC. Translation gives CASSPSLAGVETQYF.

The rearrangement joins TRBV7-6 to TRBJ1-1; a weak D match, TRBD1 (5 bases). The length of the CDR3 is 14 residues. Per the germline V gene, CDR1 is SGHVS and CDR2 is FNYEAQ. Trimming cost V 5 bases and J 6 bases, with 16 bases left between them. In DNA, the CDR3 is TGTGCCAGCAGCGACCGCTCAGTGGGGGCTGAAGCTTTCTTT. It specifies CASSDRSVGAEAFF.

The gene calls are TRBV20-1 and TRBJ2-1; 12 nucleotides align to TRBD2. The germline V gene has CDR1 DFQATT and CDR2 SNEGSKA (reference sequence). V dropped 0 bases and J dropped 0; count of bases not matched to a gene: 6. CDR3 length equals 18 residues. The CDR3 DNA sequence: TGCAGTGCTAGAGAGACTAGCGGGAGTGGAAGCTCCTACAATGAGCAGTTCTTC. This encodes CSARETSGSGSSYNEQFF.

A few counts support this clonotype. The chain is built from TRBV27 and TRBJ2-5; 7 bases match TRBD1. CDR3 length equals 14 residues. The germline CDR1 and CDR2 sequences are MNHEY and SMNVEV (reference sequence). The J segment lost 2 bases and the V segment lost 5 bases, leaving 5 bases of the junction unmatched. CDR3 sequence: CASSHRGGQETQYF. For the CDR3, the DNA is TGTGCCAGCAGTCACAGGGGCGGACAAGAGACCCAGTACTTC.

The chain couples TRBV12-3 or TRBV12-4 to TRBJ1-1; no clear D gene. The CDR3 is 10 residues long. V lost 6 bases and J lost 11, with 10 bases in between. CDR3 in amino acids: CASRPSGAFF. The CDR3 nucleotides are TGTGCCAGCAGGCCCAGTGGCGCTTTCTTT.

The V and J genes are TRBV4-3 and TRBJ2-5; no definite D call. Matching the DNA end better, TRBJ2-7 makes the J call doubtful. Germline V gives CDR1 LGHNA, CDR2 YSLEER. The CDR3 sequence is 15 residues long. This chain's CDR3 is CASSQEFSPAYEQYF. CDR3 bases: TGCGCCAGCAGCCAAGAGTTTAGCCCGGCCTACGAGCAGTACTTC.

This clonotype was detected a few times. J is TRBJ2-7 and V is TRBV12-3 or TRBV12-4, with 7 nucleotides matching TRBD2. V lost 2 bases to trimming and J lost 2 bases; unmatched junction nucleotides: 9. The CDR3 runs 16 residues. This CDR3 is CASSLHQRDSTYEQYF. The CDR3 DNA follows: TGTGCCAGCAGTTTACATCAGCGGGATTCGACCTACGAGCAGTACTTC.

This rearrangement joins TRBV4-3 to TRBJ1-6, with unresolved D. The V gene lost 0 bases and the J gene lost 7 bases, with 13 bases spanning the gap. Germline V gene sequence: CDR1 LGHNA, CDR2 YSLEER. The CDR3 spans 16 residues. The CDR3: CASSQEVPSANSPLHF. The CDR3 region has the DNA TGCGCCAGCAGCCAAGAGGTGCCTTCGGCGAATTCACCCCTCCACTTT.

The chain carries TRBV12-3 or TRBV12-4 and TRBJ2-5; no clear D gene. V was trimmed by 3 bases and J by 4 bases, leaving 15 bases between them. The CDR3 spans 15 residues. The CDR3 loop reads CASSFTPDQRETQYF. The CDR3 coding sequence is TGTGCCAGCAGTTTTACCCCAGACCAGAGAGAGACCCAGTACTTC.

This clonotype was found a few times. Written as DNA, the CDR3 is TGCAGTGCTAGAGACGTTAGACTCCTTGGCTACACCTTC. The encoded protein is CSARDVRLLGYTF. The chain recombines TRBV20-1 with TRBJ1-2; the D is unclear. Trimming took 0 bases from V and 7 from J, leaving 12 bases between them. CDR3 length: 13 amino acids. Germline CDR1 DFQATT, CDR2 SNEGSKA (reference sequence).

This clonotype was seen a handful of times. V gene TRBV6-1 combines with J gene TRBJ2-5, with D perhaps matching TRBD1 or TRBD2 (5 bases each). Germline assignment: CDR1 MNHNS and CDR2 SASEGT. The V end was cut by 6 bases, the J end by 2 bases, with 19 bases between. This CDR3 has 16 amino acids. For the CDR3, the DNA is TGTGCCAGCAGCCCCCTCCGGGACGGAGTACAAGAGACCCAGTACTTC. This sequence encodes CASSPLRDGVQETQYF.

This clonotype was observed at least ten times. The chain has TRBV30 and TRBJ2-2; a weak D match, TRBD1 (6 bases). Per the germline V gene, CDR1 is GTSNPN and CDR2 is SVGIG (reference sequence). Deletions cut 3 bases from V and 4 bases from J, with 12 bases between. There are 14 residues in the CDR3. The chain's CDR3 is CAWRRTGTTGELFF. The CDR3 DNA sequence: TGTGCCTGGAGACGTACAGGGACCACCGGGGAGCTGTTTTTT.

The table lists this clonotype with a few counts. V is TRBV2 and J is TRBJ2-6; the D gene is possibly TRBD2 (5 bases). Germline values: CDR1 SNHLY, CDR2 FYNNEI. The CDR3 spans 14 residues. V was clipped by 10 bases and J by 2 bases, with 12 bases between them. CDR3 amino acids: CANDMRAGANVLTF. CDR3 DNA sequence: TGTGCCAACGATATGAGGGCTGGGGCCAACGTCCTGACTTTC.